A selection of T cell receptor beta chains follows, all from one sample in a study of cytomegalovirus exposure and HLA in healthy donors. TCRdb's copy holds only in-frame clones and misses some; the assay was immunoSEQ multiplex PCR. The profile shows roughly 100,000 clones, about 71% of them singletons. Sequencing used PBMCs. These receptors all come from a boy between 10 and 17 years old in good health and CMV-seronegative. Both conserved end residues are part of each CDR3. D genes are given only for firm matches. Where a row states a size, it is once, few, many or the class of an expanded clone; other rows omit it.

v_call: TRBV2; cdr3_length: 14; clone_size: NA; d_call: NA; j_call: TRBJ1-5; cdr3_nt: TGTGCCAGCAGTGAACAGGGGAATAATCAGCCCCAGCATTTT; cdr3_aa: CASSEQGNNQPQHF
v_call: TRBV5-6; cdr3_length: 14; clone_size: few; d_call: NA; j_call: TRBJ1-3; cdr3_nt: TGTGCCAGCAGCTTGGCAGGCTCTGGAAACACCATATATTTT; cdr3_aa: CASSLAGSGNTIYF
v_call: TRBV28; cdr3_length: 15; clone_size: NA; d_call: NA; j_call: TRBJ2-2; cdr3_nt: TGTGCCAGCAGTACAGGGTTTGGGAACACCGGGGAGCTGTTTTTT; cdr3_aa: CASSTGFGNTGELFF
v_call: TRBV30; cdr3_length: 15; clone_size: NA; d_call: NA; j_call: TRBJ2-2; cdr3_nt: TGTGCCTGGAGTGTACTTCCCCAACCCGGGGGGGAGCTGTTTTTT; cdr3_aa: CAWSVLPQPGGELFF
v_call: TRBV6-4; cdr3_length: 14; clone_size: NA; d_call: NA; j_call: TRBJ2-2; cdr3_nt: TGTGCCAGCTCCCGGGACACGAACACCGGGGAGCTGTTTTTT; cdr3_aa: CASSRDTNTGELFF
v_call: TRBV9; cdr3_length: 17; clone_size: once; d_call: NA; j_call: TRBJ2-4; cdr3_nt: TGTGCCAGCAGCGAGGGGTTGGCGTGGGGAGCCAAAAACATTCAGTACTTC; cdr3_aa: CASSEGLAWGAKNIQYF
v_call: TRBV30; cdr3_length: 14; clone_size: NA; d_call: NA; j_call: TRBJ1-5; cdr3_nt: TGTGCCTGGGGAGAGACGGGAAGCAATCAGCCCCAGCATTTT; cdr3_aa: CAWGETGSNQPQHF
v_call: TRBV15; cdr3_length: 13; clone_size: few; d_call: NA; j_call: TRBJ1-5; cdr3_nt: TGTGCCACCAGCATAGGGGGATCTCAGCCCCAGCATTTT; cdr3_aa: CATSIGGSQPQHF
v_call: TRBV13; cdr3_length: 14; clone_size: NA; d_call: NA; j_call: TRBJ1-1; cdr3_nt: TGTGCCAGCAGCTTAGAACAGCCTCACACTGAAGCTTTCTTT; cdr3_aa: CASSLEQPHTEAFF
v_call: TRBV7-8; cdr3_length: 13; clone_size: NA; d_call: NA; j_call: TRBJ1-5; cdr3_nt: TGTGCCAGCAGCTTAGGTCCCGGTCAGCCCCAGCATTTT; cdr3_aa: CASSLGPGQPQHF
v_call: TRBV7-2; cdr3_length: 16; clone_size: once; d_call: TRBD2; j_call: TRBJ2-3; cdr3_nt: TGTGCCAGCAGCTTAAGGTCTAGCGGGTTCACAGATACGCAGTATTTT; cdr3_aa: CASSLRSSGFTDTQYF
v_call: TRBV15; cdr3_length: 13; clone_size: NA; d_call: NA; j_call: TRBJ1-1; cdr3_nt: TGTGCCACCAGCAGAGTCGGTAACACTGAAGCTTTCTTT; cdr3_aa: CATSRVGNTEAFF
v_call: TRBV11-1; cdr3_length: 13; clone_size: NA; d_call: NA; j_call: TRBJ1-1; cdr3_nt: TGTGCCAGCAGCTTAATCCCGGACATAGAAGCTTTCTTT; cdr3_aa: CASSLIPDIEAFF
v_call: TRBV10-3; cdr3_length: 15; clone_size: NA; d_call: NA; j_call: TRBJ2-6; cdr3_nt: TGTGCCATCAGTCAGCCGGGCTCTGGGGCCAACGTCCTGACTTTC; cdr3_aa: CAISQPGSGANVLTF
v_call: TRBV7-2; cdr3_length: 15; clone_size: NA; d_call: NA; j_call: TRBJ1-4; cdr3_nt: TGTGCCAGCAGCTTGCGGGAGGCAACTAATGAAAAACTGTTTTTT; cdr3_aa: CASSLREATNEKLFF
v_call: TRBV4-1; cdr3_length: 16; clone_size: NA; d_call: TRBD2; j_call: TRBJ2-5; cdr3_nt: TGCGCCAGCAGCCTTACTAGCGGGGGCGGGCGGGAGACCCAGTACTTC; cdr3_aa: CASSLTSGGGRETQYF
v_call: TRBV6-6; cdr3_length: 14; clone_size: NA; d_call: TRBD1; j_call: TRBJ1-6; cdr3_nt: TGTGCCAGCAGTTACGGGACAGAAAATTCACCCCTCCACTTT; cdr3_aa: CASSYGTENSPLHF
v_call: TRBV5-4; cdr3_length: 16; clone_size: NA; d_call: TRBD1; j_call: TRBJ1-1; cdr3_nt: TGTGCCAGCAGCTCGAAACGCCAGGGGGGTGGCACTGAAGCTTTCTTT; cdr3_aa: CASSSKRQGGGTEAFF
v_call: TRBV6-5; cdr3_length: 14; clone_size: NA; d_call: TRBD2; j_call: TRBJ2-7; cdr3_nt: TGTGCCAGCAGGGGGGAGGGCTATTCCTACGAGCAGTACTTC; cdr3_aa: CASRGEGYSYEQYF
v_call: TRBV7-3; cdr3_length: 18; clone_size: NA; d_call: NA; j_call: TRBJ2-3; cdr3_nt: TGTGCCAGCAGCTTAATGGCGGTTTCCGGATTCAACCCAGATACGCAGTATTTT; cdr3_aa: CASSLMAVSGFNPDTQYF
v_call: TRBV9; cdr3_length: 17; clone_size: NA; d_call: NA; j_call: TRBJ1-3; cdr3_nt: TGTGCCAGCAGCGTAGCTCGACAGGCCAGCTCTGGAAACACCATATATTTT; cdr3_aa: CASSVARQASSGNTIYF
v_call: TRBV20-1; cdr3_length: 10; clone_size: NA; d_call: NA; j_call: TRBJ2-7; cdr3_nt: TGCAGTGCGACCGGGAGCAAGGAGTACTTC; cdr3_aa: CSATGSKEYF
v_call: TRBV10-2; cdr3_length: 13; clone_size: NA; d_call: TRBD1; j_call: TRBJ1-2; cdr3_nt: TGCGCCAGCAGGGGGACAGGTGGAGATGGCTACACCTTC; cdr3_aa: CASRGTGGDGYTF
v_call: TRBV7-9; cdr3_length: 13; clone_size: NA; d_call: NA; j_call: TRBJ2-1; cdr3_nt: TGTGCCAGCAGCTTATTGGTTCAAGAGGGGCAGTTCTTC; cdr3_aa: CASSLLVQEGQFF
v_call: TRBV6-4; cdr3_length: 16; clone_size: few; d_call: NA; j_call: TRBJ2-7; cdr3_nt: TGTGCCAGCAGTCCCTCGGGCTACACCGACTACTACGAGCAGTACTTC; cdr3_aa: CASSPSGYTDYYEQYF
v_call: TRBV27; cdr3_length: 15; clone_size: NA; d_call: NA; j_call: TRBJ1-5; cdr3_nt: TGTGCCAGCAGTTTTCAGGGGATTAGCAATCAGCCCCAGCATTTT; cdr3_aa: CASSFQGISNQPQHF
v_call: TRBV15; cdr3_length: 12; clone_size: NA; d_call: NA; j_call: TRBJ2-5; cdr3_nt: TGTGCCACCAGCAGTCTCCAAGAGACCCAGTACTTC; cdr3_aa: CATSSLQETQYF
v_call: TRBV6-5; cdr3_length: 16; clone_size: once; d_call: NA; j_call: TRBJ2-7; cdr3_nt: TGTGCCAGCAGTTACTCGGGTGGGGAGTTTAGCTACGAGCAGTACTTC; cdr3_aa: CASSYSGGEFSYEQYF
v_call: TRBV15; cdr3_length: 16; clone_size: NA; d_call: NA; j_call: TRBJ2-1; cdr3_nt: TGTGCCACCAGCAGGGGCGAGAGGGAGGCGTACAATGAGCAGTTCTTC; cdr3_aa: CATSRGEREAYNEQFF
v_call: TRBV18; cdr3_length: 14; clone_size: NA; d_call: NA; j_call: TRBJ1-6; cdr3_nt: TGTGCCAGCTCACCTCCCGGACAGAATTCACCCCTCCACTTT; cdr3_aa: CASSPPGQNSPLHF
v_call: TRBV4-3; cdr3_length: 16; clone_size: NA; d_call: TRBD1; j_call: TRBJ1-2; cdr3_nt: TGCGCCAGCAGCCAAGGCGTACAGGGGGCGCGGAATGGCTACACCTTC; cdr3_aa: CASSQGVQGARNGYTF
v_call: TRBV5-6; cdr3_length: 15; clone_size: NA; d_call: TRBD1; j_call: TRBJ1-4; cdr3_nt: TGTGCCAGCAGCTTCCAAGGACAGGGGGATGAAAAACTGTTTTTT; cdr3_aa: CASSFQGQGDEKLFF
v_call: TRBV4-3; cdr3_length: 14; clone_size: NA; d_call: TRBD1; j_call: TRBJ1-1; cdr3_nt: TGCGCCAGCAGCCAAGTTACTGGGACAGGGGAAGCTTTCTTT; cdr3_aa: CASSQVTGTGEAFF
v_call: TRBV5-1; cdr3_length: 14; clone_size: NA; d_call: TRBD1; j_call: TRBJ2-5; cdr3_nt: TGCGCCAGCAGCTACGGACAGGGGAAAGAGACCCAGTACTTC; cdr3_aa: CASSYGQGKETQYF
v_call: TRBV5-8; cdr3_length: 17; clone_size: NA; d_call: NA; j_call: TRBJ1-5; cdr3_nt: TGTGCCAGCAGCTTGGGTCCCCACAGGGATCGCAATCAGCCCCAGCATTTT; cdr3_aa: CASSLGPHRDRNQPQHF
v_call: TRBV5-7; cdr3_length: 17; clone_size: NA; d_call: NA; j_call: TRBJ1-2; cdr3_nt: TGTGCCAGCAGCCTGGTTAAGTCAGTTCGACTCCCCTATGGCTACACCTTC; cdr3_aa: CASSLVKSVRLPYGYTF
v_call: TRBV14; cdr3_length: 15; clone_size: few; d_call: NA; j_call: TRBJ1-4; cdr3_nt: TGTGCCAGCAGCCAGACAGGTGAACGGAATGAAAAACTGTTTTTT; cdr3_aa: CASSQTGERNEKLFF
v_call: TRBV6-6; cdr3_length: 13; clone_size: few; d_call: TRBD1; j_call: TRBJ2-7; cdr3_nt: TGTGCCAGCACCGGACAGGGGGTGTACGAGCAGTACTTC; cdr3_aa: CASTGQGVYEQYF
v_call: TRBV6-5; cdr3_length: 14; clone_size: NA; d_call: NA; j_call: TRBJ1-2; cdr3_nt: TGTGCCAGCAGCCTGGGGGGGGCGCTTAATGGCTACACCTTC; cdr3_aa: CASSLGGALNGYTF
v_call: TRBV7-8; cdr3_length: 16; clone_size: NA; d_call: NA; j_call: TRBJ1-3; cdr3_nt: TGTGCCAGCAGCTCCCACCTGACGGGCTCTGGAAACACCATATATTTT; cdr3_aa: CASSSHLTGSGNTIYF
v_call: TRBV5-1; cdr3_length: 14; clone_size: NA; d_call: NA; j_call: TRBJ1-3; cdr3_nt: TGCGCCAGCAGCCCGGGGGGGTTTGAAAACACCATATATTTT; cdr3_aa: CASSPGGFENTIYF
v_call: TRBV30; cdr3_length: 16; clone_size: once; d_call: TRBD2; j_call: TRBJ2-2; cdr3_nt: TGTGCCTTTCCCCCTAGCGGGAGTTTCAACACCGGGGAGCTGTTTTTT; cdr3_aa: CAFPPSGSFNTGELFF